This paragraph covers one TCR beta chain sequence. What it binds is not known. This sample was included in a study of T cells after posttransplantation cyclophosphamide. Study-wide findings and caveats: Tissue-infiltrating T cells from skin or gut overlapped little with blood T cells.

Cyclophosphamide on days +3 and +4 followed busulfan-fludarabine conditioning and a marrow graft. Method: immunoSEQ multiplex PCR; TCRdb's copy keeps in-frame clones and lacks some. The sample shows some 11,000 clones, roughly 80% of them seen only once. J lost 5 bases, V lost 3 bases, and 5 bases had no gene match. Germline CDR1 SGHNT, CDR2 YYREEE (reference sequence). The CDR3 is 15 amino acids. The TCR comes from a female patient in her fifties who received an allogeneic stem cell transplant from a related donor, was CMV-positive, and had no GVHD. Some T cells may be supplied by the graft donor. This chain links TRBV5-4 with TRBJ2-5; 12 bases fit TRBD2. The sequencing here drew on PBMCs, taken roughly 62 months after allogeneic stem cell transplant with posttransplant cyclophosphamide. The CDR3 here is CASSSRTSGDETQYF. The CDR3 nucleotides are TGTGCCAGCAGCTCTAGGACTAGCGGGGACGAGACCCAGTACTTC. Drawing the rest from reference TRBV5-4 and TRBJ2-5, the complete variable domain is ETGVTQSPTHLIKTRGQQVTLRCSSQSGHNTVSWYQQALGQGPQFIFQYYREEENGRGNFPPRFSGLQFPNYSSELNVNALELDDSALYLCASSSRTSGDETQYFGPGTRLLVL.